Listed below are T cell receptor beta chains from one sample, sequenced in a study of blood T cell repertoires in COVID-19. The table came from immunoSEQ multiplex PCR; TCRdb's copy has only in-frame clones and leaves some out. The top ten hold about 15% of the sample, which has about 69,000 clones, over 70% seen once. Sequencing used peripheral blood. These receptors were taken from a man in his sixties with acute or convalescent COVID-19. CDR3s include the opening cysteine and the closing phenylalanine or tryptophan. A D gene is named only where the DNA matches it firmly. The size field is filled for only some rows; it gives once, few, many or a size class.

abundance: once
j_gene: TRBJ2-3
d_gene: TRBD2
v_gene: TRBV19
CDR3nt: TGTGCCAGTAGTTCTGACAGGGGGGGACTAGCGGACACAGATACGCAGTATTTT
CDR3aa: CASSSDRGGLADTDTQYF

abundance: once
j_gene: TRBJ2-7
d_gene: TRBD1
v_gene: TRBV7-2
CDR3nt: TGTGCCAGCAGCTCCGCTGGACAGGGGAGCTACGAGCAGTACTTC
CDR3aa: CASSSAGQGSYEQYF

abundance: -
j_gene: TRBJ2-7
d_gene: -
v_gene: TRBV7-9
CDR3nt: TGTGCCAGCAGCTTAAGGATTGCAGGCTCTAACTACGAGCAGTACTTC
CDR3aa: CASSLRIAGSNYEQYF

abundance: -
j_gene: TRBJ1-1
d_gene: -
v_gene: TRBV5-1
CDR3nt: TGCGCCAGCAGCACTACGGGACACCCGAACACTGAAGCTTTCTTT
CDR3aa: CASSTTGHPNTEAFF

abundance: once
j_gene: TRBJ2-3
d_gene: -
v_gene: TRBV14
CDR3nt: TGTGCCAGCAGCCAATGGTTGGCTAGCCAGAGCACAGATACGCAGTATTTT
CDR3aa: CASSQWLASQSTDTQYF

abundance: -
j_gene: TRBJ2-3
d_gene: -
v_gene: TRBV30
CDR3nt: TGTGCCTGGAGCTCTTTCACAGATACGCAGTATTTT
CDR3aa: CAWSSFTDTQYF

abundance: -
j_gene: TRBJ1-1
d_gene: TRBD1
v_gene: TRBV2
CDR3nt: TGTGCCAGCAGCATGACAGGGTTTGTAACTGAAGCTTTCTTT
CDR3aa: CASSMTGFVTEAFF

abundance: -
j_gene: TRBJ1-5
d_gene: -
v_gene: TRBV7-9
CDR3nt: TGTGCCAGCACCAGGAGTGGTTGGAATCAGCCCCAGCATTTT
CDR3aa: CASTRSGWNQPQHF

abundance: -
j_gene: TRBJ1-1
d_gene: TRBD1
v_gene: TRBV5-6
CDR3nt: TGTGCCAGCAGCTTGGCCCGGGGACAGCGCATGTTTGGCACTGAAGCTTTCTTT
CDR3aa: CASSLARGQRMFGTEAFF

abundance: -
j_gene: TRBJ2-6
d_gene: -
v_gene: TRBV2
CDR3nt: TGTGCCAGCACGGGGGACTCTGGGGCCAACGTCCTGACTTTC
CDR3aa: CASTGDSGANVLTF

abundance: -
j_gene: TRBJ2-7
d_gene: -
v_gene: TRBV18
CDR3nt: TGTGCCAGCTCACCTCCGATCGGCGGGGGCGCCTACGAGCAGTACTTC
CDR3aa: CASSPPIGGGAYEQYF

abundance: -
j_gene: TRBJ2-1
d_gene: -
v_gene: TRBV19
CDR3nt: TGTGCCAGTAGTAGACAGGTTTACAATGAGCAGTTCTTC
CDR3aa: CASSRQVYNEQFF

abundance: -
j_gene: TRBJ1-5
d_gene: TRBD1
v_gene: TRBV2
CDR3nt: TGTGCCAGCACACTTAGACCGGGACAGAGTCATCAGCCCCAGCATTTT
CDR3aa: CASTLRPGQSHQPQHF

abundance: -
j_gene: TRBJ1-1
d_gene: -
v_gene: TRBV11-2
CDR3nt: TGTGCCAGCAGCCCCTATACAGGGCCGGTGAACACTGAAGCTTTCTTT
CDR3aa: CASSPYTGPVNTEAFF

abundance: -
j_gene: TRBJ1-4
d_gene: TRBD1
v_gene: TRBV5-1
CDR3nt: TGCGCCAGCAGCTTGGTACAGGGGGGTGGTGAAAAACTGTTTTTT
CDR3aa: CASSLVQGGGEKLFF

abundance: -
j_gene: TRBJ1-5
d_gene: TRBD1
v_gene: TRBV19
CDR3nt: TGTGCCAGTAGTATAGGACAGGGCGGTCATCCCCAGCATTTT
CDR3aa: CASSIGQGGHPQHF

abundance: -
j_gene: TRBJ2-1
d_gene: -
v_gene: TRBV7-2
CDR3nt: TGTGCCAGCGAGAACAGGGAGCGCAATGAGCAGTTCTTC
CDR3aa: CASENRERNEQFF

abundance: few
j_gene: TRBJ1-6
d_gene: TRBD1
v_gene: TRBV4-1
CDR3nt: TGCGCCAGCAGCCAAGAGGGGACAGGGATGAATTATAATTCACCCCTCCACTTT
CDR3aa: CASSQEGTGMNYNSPLHF

abundance: few
j_gene: TRBJ1-2
d_gene: -
v_gene: TRBV5-1
CDR3nt: TGCGCCAGCAGCCGGGGTGGGGAGAACTATGGCTACACCTTC
CDR3aa: CASSRGGENYGYTF

abundance: -
j_gene: TRBJ2-2
d_gene: -
v_gene: TRBV29-1
CDR3nt: TGCAGCGCCGGACAGAGGTTATCGAGGGGGGAGCTGTTTTTT
CDR3aa: CSAGQRLSRGELFF

abundance: few
j_gene: TRBJ1-1
d_gene: -
v_gene: TRBV11-2
CDR3nt: TGTGCCAGCAGCTTAGGGTTTCAGCAGGGAGGGTGGAACACTGAAGCTTTCTTT
CDR3aa: CASSLGFQQGGWNTEAFF

abundance: -
j_gene: TRBJ1-2
d_gene: -
v_gene: TRBV2
CDR3nt: TGTGCCAGCAGTGACAGCTCGGGTACCTTC
CDR3aa: CASSDSSGTF

abundance: -
j_gene: TRBJ2-3
d_gene: -
v_gene: TRBV30
CDR3nt: TGTGCCTGGGCTGTCGCCGGAGATACGCAGTATTTT
CDR3aa: CAWAVAGDTQYF

abundance: once
j_gene: TRBJ2-2
d_gene: TRBD2
v_gene: TRBV6-6
CDR3nt: TGTGCCAGCAGACAAAGCGGGGGAGTCGGCACCGGGGAGCTGTTTTTT
CDR3aa: CASRQSGGVGTGELFF

abundance: -
j_gene: TRBJ1-5
d_gene: -
v_gene: TRBV18
CDR3nt: TGTGCCAGCTCACCACCCGGTGATCAGCCCCAGCATTTT
CDR3aa: CASSPPGDQPQHF

abundance: -
j_gene: TRBJ1-2
d_gene: -
v_gene: TRBV24-1
CDR3nt: TGTGCCACCAGTGATGGGCAGGCCACCAGGGGCTACACCTTC
CDR3aa: CATSDGQATRGYTF

abundance: -
j_gene: TRBJ1-5
d_gene: -
v_gene: TRBV10-1
CDR3nt: TGCGCCAGCAGTCCCGGGAGAGATCAGCCCCAGCATTTT
CDR3aa: CASSPGRDQPQHF

abundance: few
j_gene: TRBJ1-1
d_gene: -
v_gene: TRBV10-3
CDR3nt: TGTGCCATCAGGCAGGGGATGACTGAAGCTTTCTTT
CDR3aa: CAIRQGMTEAFF

abundance: few
j_gene: TRBJ1-5
d_gene: -
v_gene: TRBV4-3
CDR3nt: TGCGCCAGCAGCCAAGAACCCCAGGGCAATAATCAGCCCCAGCATTTT
CDR3aa: CASSQEPQGNNQPQHF

abundance: -
j_gene: TRBJ1-3
d_gene: -
v_gene: TRBV2
CDR3nt: TGTGCCAGTTCACAGCTTCTCTCTGGAAACACCATATATTTT
CDR3aa: CASSQLLSGNTIYF

abundance: few
j_gene: TRBJ1-2
d_gene: -
v_gene: TRBV2
CDR3nt: TGTGCCAGCAGTTCGAGGGGGGGCTACACCTTC
CDR3aa: CASSSRGGYTF

abundance: -
j_gene: TRBJ2-1
d_gene: TRBD2
v_gene: TRBV5-4
CDR3nt: TGTGCCAGCAGCTTGCGGGGGGGCCAAAGTGAGCAGTTCTTC
CDR3aa: CASSLRGGQSEQFF

abundance: -
j_gene: TRBJ2-7
d_gene: TRBD1
v_gene: TRBV25-1
CDR3nt: TGTGCCAGCGCCCTTGGACAGGGAGGGCAGTACTTC
CDR3aa: CASALGQGGQYF

abundance: -
j_gene: TRBJ1-6
d_gene: -
v_gene: TRBV4-2
CDR3nt: TGTGCCAGCCAAATTCCGGGTGTTTCACCCCTCCACTTT
CDR3aa: CASQIPGVSPLHF

abundance: -
j_gene: TRBJ2-7
d_gene: -
v_gene: TRBV2
CDR3nt: TGTGCCAGCAGTTTAGCAGGGGAATACGAGCAGTACTTC
CDR3aa: CASSLAGEYEQYF

abundance: few
j_gene: TRBJ1-4
d_gene: TRBD1
v_gene: TRBV13
CDR3nt: TGTGCCAGCAGCTTAGGCCTAGGGGGCAATGAAAAACTGTTTTTT
CDR3aa: CASSLGLGGNEKLFF

abundance: -
j_gene: TRBJ1-5
d_gene: -
v_gene: TRBV6-5
CDR3nt: TGTGCCAGCAGCCAGGATGATCGGAGCAATCAGCCCCAGCATTTT
CDR3aa: CASSQDDRSNQPQHF

abundance: few
j_gene: TRBJ1-6
d_gene: -
v_gene: TRBV15
CDR3nt: TGTGCCACCAGCAGAGTACAGGGCCTCCTTCGGTCCTATAATTCACCCCTCCACTTT
CDR3aa: CATSRVQGLLRSYNSPLHF

abundance: -
j_gene: TRBJ1-6
d_gene: -
v_gene: TRBV6-5
CDR3nt: TGTGCCAGCAGTTACTCGGACCAGGGCGGTTCACCCCTCCACTTT
CDR3aa: CASSYSDQGGSPLHF

abundance: few
j_gene: TRBJ1-2
d_gene: TRBD1
v_gene: TRBV6-5
CDR3nt: TGTGCCAGCCGCCGGGACAGAATTTATGGCTACACCTTC
CDR3aa: CASRRDRIYGYTF